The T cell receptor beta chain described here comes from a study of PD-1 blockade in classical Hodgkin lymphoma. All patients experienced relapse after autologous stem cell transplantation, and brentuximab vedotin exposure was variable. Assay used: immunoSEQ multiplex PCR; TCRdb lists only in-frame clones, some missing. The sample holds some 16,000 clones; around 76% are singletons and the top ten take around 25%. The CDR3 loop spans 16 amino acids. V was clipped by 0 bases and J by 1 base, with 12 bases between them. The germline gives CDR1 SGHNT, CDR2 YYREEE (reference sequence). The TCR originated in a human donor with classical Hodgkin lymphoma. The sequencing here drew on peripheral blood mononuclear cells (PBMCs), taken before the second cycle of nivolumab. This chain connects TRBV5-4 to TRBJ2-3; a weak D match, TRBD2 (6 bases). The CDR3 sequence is CASSLGFGGGTDTQYF. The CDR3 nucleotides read TGTGCCAGCAGCTTGGGGTTTGGCGGGGGCACAGATACGCAGTATTTT.